One TCR beta chain is described in this entry. The data were obtained in a study of breast tumors, draining lymph nodes, adjacent tissues. MiXCR was run by TCRdb on the multiplex PCR reads, yielding one entry per CDR3 protein. The table lists fewer than 200,000 distinct CDR3 sequences, roughly a third of them singletons. The lymph nodes were axillary draining lymph nodes from breast cancer patients. This CDR3 is 18 amino acids long. Germline assignment: CDR1 MNHEY and CDR2 SVGAGI. The ends were cut back, 5 bases at V and 0 bases at J, with 17 bases in the middle. Specimen: axillary lymph node tissue. The V gene is TRBV6-5, the J gene TRBJ1-6, with TRBD1 as a possible D gene (5 bases). The TCR originated in a female donor with breast cancer. Some clones in this sample may be carry-over from other donors' samples. CDR3 region: CASSRTSLGSSYNSPLHF. In nucleotides, the CDR3 is TGTGCCAGCAGTCGGACATCTCTAGGGAGCTCCTATAATTCACCCCTCCACTTT.